This T cell receptor beta chain emerged from a study of shared clonotypes between healthy human individuals. Study information: Serving as donors were a couple of women and a few men, whose ages spanned 18 to 49.

Every donor was a Caucasian adult from Nashville, Tennessee. This CDR3 comprises 16 residues. Trimming removed 1 base at V and 2 bases at J, with 12 bases between. Per germline, CDR1 SGHTA and CDR2 FQGNSA. In the source study's methods: Junction-only sequences produced by ImmunoSEQ had no quality scores, so filtering differed. Repertoires were generated with immunoSEQ multiplex PCR, while TCRdb's copy carries only in-frame clones and drops some. V, J and clone size were drawn from that table, and D and trimming were deduced from the DNA. The sample includes roughly 2,300,000 clones, approximately 90% of them seen just once.

Specimen: naive CD4+ T cells from PBMCs. Sample subset: CD45RA+ positively selected. This clonotype was obtained from a man between 18 and 29 years old in good health. Some clones in this sample may be carry-over from other donors' samples. The chain recombines TRBV7-2 with TRBJ1-3; D unclear. In DNA, the CDR3 is TGTGCCAGCAGCTTAGAGGGCAGAAGGGCTGGAAACACCATATATTTT. Encoded protein: CASSLEGRRAGNTIYF.